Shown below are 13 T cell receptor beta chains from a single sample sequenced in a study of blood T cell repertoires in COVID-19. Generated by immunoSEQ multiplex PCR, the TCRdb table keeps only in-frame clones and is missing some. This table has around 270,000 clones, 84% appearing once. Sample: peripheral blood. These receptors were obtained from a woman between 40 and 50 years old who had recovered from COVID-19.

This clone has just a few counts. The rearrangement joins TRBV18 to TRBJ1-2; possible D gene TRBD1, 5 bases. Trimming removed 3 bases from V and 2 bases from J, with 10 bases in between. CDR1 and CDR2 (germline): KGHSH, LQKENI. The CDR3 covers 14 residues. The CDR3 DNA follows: TGTGCCAGCTCACCGGGGGGACGAAACTATGGCTACACCTTC. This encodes CASSPGGRNYGYTF.

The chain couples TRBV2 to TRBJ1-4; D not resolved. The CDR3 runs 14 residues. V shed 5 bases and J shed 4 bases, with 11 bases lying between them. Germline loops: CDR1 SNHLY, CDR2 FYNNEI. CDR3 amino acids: CASSPERLNEKLFF. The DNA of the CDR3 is TGTGCCAGCAGTCCAGAGCGACTTAATGAAAAACTGTTTTTT.

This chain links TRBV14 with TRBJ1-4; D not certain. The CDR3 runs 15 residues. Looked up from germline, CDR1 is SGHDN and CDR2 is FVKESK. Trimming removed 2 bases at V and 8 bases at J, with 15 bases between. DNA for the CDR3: TGTGCCAGCAGCCAAATGGGGAGCTCGGGGGAAAAACTGTTTTTT. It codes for CASSQMGSSGEKLFF. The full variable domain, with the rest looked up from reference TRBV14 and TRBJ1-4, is EAGVTQFPSHSVIEKGQTVTLRCDPISGHDNLYWYRRVMGKEIKFLLHFVKESKQDESGMPNNRFLAERTGGTYSTLKVQPAELEDSGVYFCASSQMGSSGEKLFFGSGTQLSVL.

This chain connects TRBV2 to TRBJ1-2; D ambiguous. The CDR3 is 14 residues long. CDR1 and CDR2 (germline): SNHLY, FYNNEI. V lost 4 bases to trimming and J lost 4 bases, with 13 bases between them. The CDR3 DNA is TGTGCCAGCAGTGGCGGGATGGACTCCTATGGCTACACCTTC. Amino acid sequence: CASSGGMDSYGYTF.

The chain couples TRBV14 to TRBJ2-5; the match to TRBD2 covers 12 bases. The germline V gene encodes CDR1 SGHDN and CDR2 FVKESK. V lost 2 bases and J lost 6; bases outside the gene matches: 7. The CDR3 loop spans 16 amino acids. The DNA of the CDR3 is TGTGCCAGCAGCCAAAGAACTAGCGGGGGGTTGAAGACCCAGTACTTC. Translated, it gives CASSQRTSGGLKTQYF.

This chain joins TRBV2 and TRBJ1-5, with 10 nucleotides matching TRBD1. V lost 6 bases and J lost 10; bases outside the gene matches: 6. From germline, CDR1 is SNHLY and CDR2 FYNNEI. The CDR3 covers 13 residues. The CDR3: CASRPTGGLPQHF. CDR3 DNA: TGTGCCAGCAGACCGACAGGGGGCTTACCCCAGCATTTT.

CDR3 residues: CASSRGTEYYGYTF. The CDR3 DNA sequence: TGTGCCAGCAGCCGGGGGACAGAGTACTATGGCTACACCTTC. The rearrangement links TRBV9 to TRBJ1-2; 7 positions agree with TRBD1. The CDR3 sequence is 14 residues long. Germline trimming cut 4 bases from V and 3 bases from J; bases unmatched to any gene: 6. Germline lookup yields CDR1 SGDLS and CDR2 YYNGEE.

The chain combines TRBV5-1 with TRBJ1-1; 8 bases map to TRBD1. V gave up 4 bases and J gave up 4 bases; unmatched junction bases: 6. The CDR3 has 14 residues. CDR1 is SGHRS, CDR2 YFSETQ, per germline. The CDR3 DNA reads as TGCGCCAGCAGCCCCGACAGGGGTAGCACTGAAGCTTTCTTT. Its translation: CASSPDRGSTEAFF. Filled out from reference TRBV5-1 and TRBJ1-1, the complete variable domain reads KAGVTQTPRYLIKTRGQQVTLSCSPISGHRSVSWYQQTPGQGLQFLFEYFSETQRNKGNFPGRFSGRQFSNSRSEMNVSTLELGDSALYLCASSPDRGSTEAFFGQGTRLTVV.

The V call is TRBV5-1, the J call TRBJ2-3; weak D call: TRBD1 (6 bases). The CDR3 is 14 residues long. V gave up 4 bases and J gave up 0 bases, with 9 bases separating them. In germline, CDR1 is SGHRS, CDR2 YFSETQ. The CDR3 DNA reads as TGCGCCAGCAGCAATGGACAGAGCACAGATACGCAGTATTTT. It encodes CASSNGQSTDTQYF.

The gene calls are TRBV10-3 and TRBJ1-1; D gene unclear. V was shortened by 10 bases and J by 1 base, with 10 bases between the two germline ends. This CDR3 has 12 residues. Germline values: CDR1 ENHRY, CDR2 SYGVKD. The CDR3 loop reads CATRLKNTEAFF. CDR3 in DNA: TGTGCCACCAGACTAAAGAACACTGAAGCTTTCTTT.

The CDR3 is CASSSYTGGGETQYF. The CDR3 nucleotides read TGTGCCAGCAGCTCATATACAGGGGGAGGAGAGACCCAGTACTTC. The genes are TRBV5-4 and TRBJ2-5; 8 bases agree with TRBD1. The CDR3 length is 15 residues. V trimming: 3 bases; J trimming: 4 bases; junction bases outside the gene matches: 8. Germline V CDR1 and CDR2: SGHNT, YYREEE (reference sequence).

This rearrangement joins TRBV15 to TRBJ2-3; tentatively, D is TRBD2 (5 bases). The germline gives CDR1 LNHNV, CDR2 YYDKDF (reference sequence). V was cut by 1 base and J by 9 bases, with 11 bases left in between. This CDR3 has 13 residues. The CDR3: CATSRGASGTQYF. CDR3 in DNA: TGTGCCACCAGCAGAGGAGCGTCGGGGACGCAGTATTTT.

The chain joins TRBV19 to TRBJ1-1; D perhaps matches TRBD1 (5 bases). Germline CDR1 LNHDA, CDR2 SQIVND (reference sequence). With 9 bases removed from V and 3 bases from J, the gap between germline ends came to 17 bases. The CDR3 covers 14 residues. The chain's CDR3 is CASSFGAGYTEAFF. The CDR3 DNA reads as TGTGCCAGCTCCTTTGGGGCGGGATACACTGAAGCTTTCTTT.